This T cell receptor (beta chain) appears in the sequencing data of a study of blood T cell repertoires in COVID-19. Study overall: The United States, Italy and Spain were the sources of the acute and convalescent COVID-19 samples.

V lost 7 bases, J lost 7 bases, and 14 bases lay in between. The germline gives CDR1 MNHNY, CDR2 SVGAGI (reference sequence). The length of the CDR3 is 13 residues. Authors' methods: The authors estimated nucleated cell counts from reference gene primer amplification. Generated by immunoSEQ multiplex PCR, the TCRdb table keeps only in-frame clones and is missing some. V, J and clone size reflect that table, while D and trimming were determined from the DNA. The table includes roughly 260,000 clones, roughly 84% detected once. Sequenced material: peripheral blood. The chain is built from TRBV6-6 and TRBJ2-4; TRBD2 might be the D (6 bases). The sequence was obtained from a woman in her thirties or forties who had recovered from COVID-19. In nucleotides, the CDR3 is TGTGCCAGCATTGGGCGGGGCGGGAACATTCAGTACTTC. Encoded protein: CASIGRGGNIQYF.